The clone carrying this T cell receptor beta chain showed up just a few times. Its antigen remains unknown. From the 5' RACE reads, TCRdb called clonotypes with MiXCR, one entry per CDR3 protein. Of fewer than 900,000 distinct CDR3 sequences in the sample, approximately 18% were seen once. This sample is part of a study of identical twins. Study-wide results and limits: Sequences that were beta out-of-frame showed weaker excess twin sharing. Models predicted too little out-of-frame TCR alpha sharing in monozygotic twins.

The CDR3 is made up of 14 amino acids. V trimming: 5 bases; J trimming: 6 bases; junction bases outside the gene matches: 7. Germline loops: CDR1 SGHTA, CDR2 FQGTGA. These data were likewise used in another study, on T cells expressing NK-cell markers. That study reports: Questions lingered over whether expanded NKG2C+ T cell clones were HCMV-specific.

The chain has TRBV7-3 and TRBJ2-7; TRBD2 matches at 10 bases. The TCR comes from a woman younger than 35 in good health. Source material: PBMCs. The CDR3 bases are TGTGCCAGCAGCCCGAGCGGGGGGGATACCGAGCAGTACTTC. It translates to CASSPSGGDTEQYF.